This TCR beta chain stems from a study of T-cell memory formation after mild COVID-19. Study in general: Clustering of TCRs was largely donor specific.

Study-wide points: Pre-infection memory contained some responding clones, which suggested that cross-reactive memory had joined. Clones from the second wave (peaking day 37) had unconfirmed SARS-CoV-2 specificity.

The CDR3 contains 13 residues. Germline values: CDR1 SGHTA, CDR2 FQGNSA. With V trimmed by 6 bases and J by 2 bases, 2 bases remained unmatched. Each CDR3 protein is one row after TCRdb ran MiXCR on the 5' RACE reads. This sample yields hundreds of thousands of distinct CDR3 sequences, of which approximately 20% are seen a single time; approximately 13% belongs to the top ten. Only a few counts were recorded for this clonotype. Antigen specificity is unknown. Sequenced material: PBMCs or a T cell subset sorted from them (not recorded which). The clonotype originates from an adult woman who had mild COVID-19 (a few samples of this study predate the infection). Cell type and time point are not known. The rearrangement links TRBV7-2 to TRBJ2-5; the match to TRBD1 covers 8 bases. In DNA, the CDR3 is TGTGCCAGCAGAGACAGGGGACAAGAGACCCAGTACTTC. Its translation is CASRDRGQETQYF.